This T cell receptor beta chain was profiled in a study of long-term antiretroviral therapy in people with HIV. Findings and caveats of the study: Subsequent to ART, diversity was augmented yet persisted below that of transplant donor controls.

This clone was observed a handful of times. What it binds is not known. Germline V lookup: CDR1 SGHAT, CDR2 FQNNGV. V gave up 1 base and J gave up 1 base; unmatched junction bases: 6. This CDR3 contains 16 residues. At the survey level, the v3.0 immunoSEQ assay was run. The protocol was immunoSEQ multiplex PCR, while the TCRdb copy is restricted to in-frame clones and leaves out a portion. The data hold 30,000 to 35,000 clones, with around 79% observed a single time. The material sequenced was unsorted PBMCs, taken 3 years after starting antiretroviral therapy. The chain employs TRBV11-2 and TRBJ2-5; the match to TRBD1 covers 7 bases. The clonotype comes from a man aged 50-60 years with HIV. The CDR3 protein is CASSLGQWDSQETQYF. For the CDR3, the DNA is TGTGCCAGCAGCTTAGGCCAATGGGACAGCCAAGAGACCCAGTACTTC. Full variable domain (remainder filled in from reference TRBV11-2 and TRBJ2-5): EAGVAQSPRYKIIEKRQSVAFWCNPISGHATLYWYQQILGQGPKLLIQFQNNGVVDDSQLPKDRFSAERLKGVDSTLKIQPAKLEDSAVYLCASSLGQWDSQETQYFGPGTRLLVL.